The following is a TCR beta chain sequence with its context. The antigen is unknown. The source of the sample is a study of cytomegalovirus exposure and HLA in healthy donors. The study's findings and limits: Overall, approximately 150 TCR beta chains were annotated as cytomegalovirus-associated. Subsequent analysis revealed that first-cohort TCR clusters tended to co-occur in the 130 or so validation repertoires.

The repertoire was sequenced with immunoSEQ multiplex PCR; TCRdb's copy has only in-frame clones and lacks some. The data hold about 66,000 clones, with approximately 96% observed a single time. The TCR was taken from a young man in good health and CMV-seronegative. Source material: PBMCs.

CDR3 loop: CASSLNTEAFF. The CDR3 DNA reads as TGTGCCAGCAGCCTTAACACTGAAGCTTTCTTT. The chain combines TRBV5-5 with TRBJ1-1, with D unresolved. Trimming left V 4 bases short and J 2 bases short, with 3 bases between. This CDR3 is 11 amino acids long. Per the germline V gene, CDR1 is SGHKS and CDR2 is YYEKEE (reference sequence). The full variable domain, its missing parts supplied by reference TRBV5-5 and TRBJ1-1, is DAGVTQSPTHLIKTRGQQVTLRCSPISGHKSVSWYQQVLGQGPQFIFQYYEKEERGRGNFPDRFSARQFPNYSSELNVNALLLGDSALYLCASSLNTEAFFGQGTRLTVV.